A single sample gave rise to the 12 T cell receptor beta chains below, sequenced in a study of blood T cell repertoires in COVID-19. Only in-frame clones appear in the TCRdb table, and some are missing; sequencing was by immunoSEQ multiplex PCR. Of 150,000 to 200,000 clones in the sample, around 80% were seen once. Sequencing was performed on PBMCs or T cells enriched from blood (not recorded which). The receptors here all came from a woman in her forties or fifties with acute COVID-19.

This clone was observed a few times. The gene calls are TRBV6-4 and TRBJ1-5; no reliable D call. V was pared by 4 bases and J by 6 bases, with 16 bases between. CDR3 length equals 15 residues. Germline loops: CDR1 MRHNA, CDR2 SNTAGT. CDR3 loop: CASSGLPVPGQPQHF. The DNA for the CDR3 is TGTGCCAGCAGTGGACTCCCGGTTCCGGGTCAGCCCCAGCATTTT.

The rearrangement links TRBV10-3 to TRBJ2-7; 7 positions match TRBD1. Germline CDR1 is ENHRY and CDR2 is SYGVKD. Germline trimming cut 4 bases from V and 2 bases from J; bases unmatched to any gene: 2. The CDR3 runs 13 residues. This CDR3 is CAISGDSPYEQYV. Written as DNA, the CDR3 is TGTGCCATCAGTGGGGACAGCCCCTACGAGCAGTACGTC.

The gene calls are TRBV5-1 and TRBJ1-1; TRBD1 matches 7 bases. Germline V gene sequence: CDR1 SGHRS, CDR2 YFSETQ. The CDR3 covers 13 residues. V shed 5 bases, J shed 4 bases, and the junction held 5 bases outside the gene matches. The CDR3 nucleotides read TGCGCCAGCAGAACAGGGGCGACCACTGAAGCTTTCTTT. It specifies CASRTGATTEAFF.

This clone appeared a single time. The chain couples TRBV14 to TRBJ2-6; a weak D match, TRBD1 (5 bases). Germline V gene lookup returns CDR1 SGHDN and CDR2 FVKESK. Trimming took off 1 base at V and 4 bases at J, with 8 bases between the two ends. The CDR3 is made up of 15 amino acids. The CDR3 coding sequence is TGTGCCAGCAGCCAAGGGGGCGCCGGGGCCAACGTCCTGACTTTC. It is translated as CASSQGGAGANVLTF.

V gene TRBV9 combines with J gene TRBJ2-3; 8 bases align to TRBD1. V shed 0 bases, J shed 4 bases, and the junction held 4 bases outside the gene matches. Germline loops: CDR1 SGDLS, CDR2 YYNGEE. The CDR3 is 15 amino acids. For the CDR3, the DNA is TGTGCCAGCAGCGTAGGACCAGGGGGCCCAGATACGCAGTATTTT. It yields the protein CASSVGPGGPDTQYF.

This clone was recorded at least ten times. The chain employs TRBV3-1 (or the pseudogene TRBV3-2) and TRBJ2-2; 8 bases map to TRBD2. Per germline, CDR1 LGHDT and CDR2 YNNKEL (reference sequence). The CDR3 sequence is 17 residues long. V was pared by 8 bases and J by 4 bases, with 15 bases of the junction left unmatched. CDR3 nucleotide sequence: TGTGCCAGCTCCGGAGAGAGCGGGGGCCGGGGCACCGGGGAGCTGTTTTTT. Amino acid sequence: CASSGESGGRGTGELFF.

Here the CDR3 reads CASSLGGGAGTQYF. CDR3 coding DNA: TGTGCCAGCAGCCTGGGAGGGGGGGCTGGTACGCAGTATTTT. J is TRBJ2-3 and V is TRBV5-6, with a possible D match to TRBD2 (7 bases). The V gene lost 4 bases and the J gene lost 8 bases, with 17 bases spanning the gap. The CDR3 sequence is 14 residues long. CDR1 SGHDT and CDR2 YYEEEE come from the germline V gene.

This clone was counted once. This chain connects TRBV7-7 to TRBJ1-5; D might be TRBD1 (6 bases). The CDR3 runs 17 residues. Germline V CDR1 and CDR2: SSHAT, FNYEAQ (reference sequence). V lost 2 bases to trimming and J lost 4 bases, with 18 bases between them. DNA of the CDR3: TGTGCCAGCAGCTTAAAGAGTCACAGGGAACGGAATCAGCCCCAGCATTTT. Translated, it gives CASSLKSHRERNQPQHF.

CDR3 DNA sequence: TGTGCCAGTAGTATCCGCCAGACAGGGGGAAAAGGAGATACGCAGTATTTT. Residues: CASSIRQTGGKGDTQYF. The J gene is TRBJ2-3, the V gene TRBV19; 9 nucleotides line up with TRBD1. CDR1 and CDR2 from the germline V gene are LNHDA and SQIVND (reference sequence). Trimming at V came to 3 bases and at J to 5 bases, leaving 12 bases not matched to a gene. The CDR3 has 17 residues. Based on the CDR3 plus reference TRBV19 and TRBJ2-3, the full variable domain is DGGITQSPKYLFRKEGQNVTLSCEQNLNHDAMYWYRQDPGQGLRLIYYSQIVNDFQKGDIAEGYSVSREKKESFPLTVTSAQKNPTAFYLCASSIRQTGGKGDTQYFGPGTRLTVL.

The chain combines TRBV12-3 or TRBV12-4 with TRBJ2-1; D ambiguous. The CDR3 has 13 residues. Trimming stripped 4 bases from V and 8 bases from J, with 12 bases between. Here the CDR3 reads CASSSPSLDEQFF. The CDR3 coding sequence is TGTGCCAGCAGTTCCCCGTCCCTAGATGAGCAGTTCTTC.

This clone came up once. The chain carries TRBV5-1 and TRBJ2-2; 12 bases fit TRBD1. Germline V gives CDR1 SGHRS, CDR2 YFSETQ. The trim removed 7 bases at V and 6 bases at J, leaving 13 bases unmatched. The CDR3 is made up of 17 amino acids. CDR3 bases: TGCGCCAGCTCACCCTCCTTCCGGGACAGGGGGCCCGGGGAGCTGTTTTTT. Translated: CASSPSFRDRGPGELFF.

The rearrangement uses TRBV9 and TRBJ2-5; 8 bases align to TRBD2. The CDR3 extends over 15 amino acids. Trimming at V came to 5 bases and at J to 5 bases, leaving 11 bases not matched to a gene. Germline V gene data show CDR1 as SGDLS and CDR2 as YYNGEE. CDR3 region: CASSPGTSRVETQYF. For the CDR3, the DNA is TGTGCCAGCAGTCCAGGGACTAGTCGAGTTGAGACCCAGTACTTC. Full variable domain (missing parts from reference TRBV9 and TRBJ2-5): DSGVTQTPKHLITATGQRVTLRCSPRSGDLSVYWYQQSLDQGLQFLIQYYNGEERAKGNILERFSAQQFPDLHSELNLSSLELGDSALYFCASSPGTSRVETQYFGPGTRLLVL.